This T cell receptor (beta chain) emerged from a study of T cell repertoires in cytomegalovirus infection (dated by TCRdb to between 2018 and 2020). Looking at the study overall: Donor HLA type was relevant to the analysis, because carriage of CMV infection together with the matching HLA type was indicated by public TCR beta signatures. Findings and caveats that apply to the study as a whole: In both this cohort and an independent roughly 400-donor cohort, the cumulative frequency of public TCR beta family members distinguished carriers of CMV infection plus the relevant HLA type. In the ex vivo response, HLA-C-restricted CMV-specific TCR beta clonotypes were dominant, and in two of eight donors the single most frequent clonotype came from this HLA-C-restricted group.

In regard to this clonotype: This receptor's antigen is unknown. Per-nucleotide qualities are absent, and no much larger clonotype sits a single base away.

The CDR1 and CDR2 encoded by the germline V gene are ENHRY and SYGVKD. The CDR3 numbers 14 residues from cysteine through phenylalanine. Only the CDR3 DNA stays, 42 bases, in frame from base 1. The junction carries 11 bases between V and J, which are trimmed by 6 bases and 2 bases respectively. The run used an Illumina HiSeq 1500. TCRdb trimmed the raw reads at Q25, called clones with MiXCR and kept productive beta chains. Every CDR3 protein is listed once, alongside the most common genes and DNA of its rows. The sample includes 510,000 or so distinct CDR3 sequences, with 26% observed a single time. The ten top clones hold less than 15% of the sample.

The sequence derives from a human donor in good health (CMV status not recorded). Some clones in this sample may be carry-over from other donors' samples. The sequenced material came from PBMCs. The chain joins TRBV10-3 to TRBJ1-5; tentative D gene TRBD1, with 5 bases matching. The sequenced DNA: TGTGCCATCAGCCGGGACTGGGGCAATCAGCCCCAGCATTTT. Its coded protein is CAISRDWGNQPQHF.